This T cell receptor beta chain was retrieved from a study of early T cells in non-severe SARS-CoV-2 infection. The wider study: Unsorted whole-blood RNA was sequenced in bulk, leaving chains unpaired. Regarding the study as a whole: Matching with VDJdb favored anti-spike CD8 responses (missing private and CD4 specificities).

The germline V gene encodes CDR1 LGHDT and CDR2 YNNKEL (reference sequence). The CDR3 runs 15 residues. The V and J ends lost 0 bases and 3 bases respectively, with 11 bases between them. This clonotype was recorded many times. Its antigen is unidentified. Unique molecular identifiers were affixed to single, distinct cDNA molecules. MiXCR was run by TCRdb on the 5' RACE reads, yielding one entry per CDR3 protein. The table shows roughly 80,000 distinct CDR3 sequences, with around 15% occurring only once. The chain couples TRBV3-1 to TRBJ1-1; possible D gene TRBD1, 6 bases. This TCR was sampled from an adult who was a healthcare worker with PCR-confirmed SARS-CoV-2 infection or an uninfected control (not recorded which). The sequenced sample was whole blood. The DNA for the CDR3 is TGTGCCAGCAGCCAAGAGGACAGAACTTACACTGAAGCTTTCTTT. Translated, it gives CASSQEDRTYTEAFF.